This entry lists 16 T cell receptor beta chains sequenced from one sample in a study of a mutant IDH1 vaccine in newly diagnosed glioma. Generated by immunoSEQ multiplex PCR, the TCRdb table keeps only in-frame clones and is missing some. The sample lists 85,000 to 100,000 clones; 80% to 90% were seen once. Stated time point: baseline, week 1 (first vaccination visit). Treatment here: pre-vaccination baseline after standard-of-care therapy. The sequencing used PBMCs, collected from a glioma patient treated with radiotherapy, temozolomide or both. The receptors stem from a woman in her fifties or sixties with glioma.

The rearrangement joins TRBV28 to TRBJ2-5; D possibly corresponds to TRBD1 (6 bases). The CDR3 spans 14 residues. Trimming pared 3 bases from V and 5 bases from J, leaving 13 bases between. Germline CDR1 and CDR2: MDHEN and SYDVKM. The CDR3 DNA follows: TGTGCCAGCAGTTTGGACAGTCCGGAGGAGACCCAGTACTTC. The encoded protein is CASSLDSPEETQYF.

This clone was seen only once. This sequence joins TRBV27 and TRBJ2-7; tentatively, D is TRBD1 (6 bases). Trimming removed 6 bases at V and 7 bases at J, with 19 bases between. The CDR3 has 14 amino acids. The germline V gene has CDR1 MNHEY and CDR2 SMNVEV (reference sequence). Written as DNA, the CDR3 is TGTGCCAGCAGGATCATAACAGGGTACGGGGAGCAGTACTTC. Amino acid sequence: CASRIITGYGEQYF.

V gene TRBV5-1 combines with J gene TRBJ1-3; 7 bases agree with TRBD1. The CDR3 consists of 16 residues. In germline, CDR1 is SGHRS, CDR2 YFSETQ. The junction had 5 bases not matched to a gene; V was cut back by 0 bases and J by 2 bases. For the CDR3, the DNA is TGCGCCAGCAGCTTGGGACAGGGTATTACTGGAAACACCATATATTTT. Residues: CASSLGQGITGNTIYF.

This clone was seen only a few times. The J gene is TRBJ2-7, the V gene TRBV4-1; D is uncertain. Germline loops: CDR1 MGHRA, CDR2 YSYEKL. CDR3 length: 14 residues. Trimming removed 0 bases from V and 7 bases from J, with 13 bases in between. The CDR3 DNA is TGCGCCAGCAGCCAAGACCATGGACCTCGGGAGCAGTACTTC. Its translation is CASSQDHGPREQYF.

The chain uses TRBV5-5 and TRBJ2-7; perhaps TRBD2 as D (7 bases). The CDR3 is 14 residues long. Germline V gene lookup returns CDR1 SGHKS and CDR2 YYEKEE (reference sequence). The V and J ends lost 1 base and 5 bases respectively, with 13 bases between them. CDR3 sequence: CASSLRGGRDEQYF. Written as DNA, the CDR3 is TGTGCCAGCAGCTTGAGGGGGGGCCGGGACGAGCAGTACTTC.

This rearrangement joins TRBV27 to TRBJ2-1; 9 nucleotides match TRBD1. The trim removed 5 bases at V and 7 bases at J, leaving 6 bases unmatched. The CDR3 runs 14 residues. Germline lookup yields CDR1 MNHEY and CDR2 SMNVEV (reference sequence). Here the CDR3 reads CASSQGTGYNEQFF. As DNA, the CDR3 is TGTGCCAGCAGTCAAGGGACAGGGTATAATGAGCAGTTCTTC.

The chain employs TRBV6-5 and TRBJ1-3; 9 bases are a match to TRBD1. This CDR3 contains 16 residues. CDR1 MNHEY and CDR2 SVGAGI come from the germline V gene. Unmatched junction bases numbered 2, after V lost 0 bases and J lost 2 bases. CDR3 nucleotide sequence: TGTGCCAGCAGTTACTCCCGGGACAGGGCTGGAAACACCATATATTTT. Its protein product is CASSYSRDRAGNTIYF.

The J gene is TRBJ2-5, the V gene TRBV9; 9 positions match TRBD2. Losses at the gene ends were 4 bases for V and 1 base for J; bases not matched to a gene: 8. The germline V gene encodes CDR1 SGDLS and CDR2 YYNGEE. There are 16 residues in the CDR3. CDR3 DNA: TGTGCCAGCAGCCCCCGACTAGCGGAGCCCCAAGAGACCCAGTACTTC. Translation: CASSPRLAEPQETQYF.

V and J are TRBV7-3 and TRBJ2-2, with 8 bases that match TRBD1. V dropped 1 base and J dropped 5; count of bases not matched to a gene: 15. Germline CDR1 SGHTA, CDR2 FQGTGA. This CDR3 is 19 amino acids long. The CDR3 DNA reads as TGTGCCAGCAGCTTAATAGCCCGCCGCGGGCAGGGGGCAACCGGGGAGCTGTTTTTT. Encoded protein: CASSLIARRGQGATGELFF.

This sequence joins TRBV19 and TRBJ2-7; D ambiguous. The CDR3 totals 17 residues. V was trimmed by 1 base and J by 0 bases, leaving 16 bases between them. Germline CDR1 is LNHDA and CDR2 is SQIVND (reference sequence). The DNA of the CDR3 is TGTGCCAGTAGTATAGGCCCCCGAGAATCTTACTCCTACGAGCAGTACTTC. This codes for CASSIGPRESYSYEQYF.

The V call is TRBV28, the J call TRBJ2-3; 8 positions match TRBD2. The CDR3 has 17 residues. V was clipped by 6 bases and J by 0 bases; unmatched bases: 11. Germline V gene data show CDR1 as MDHEN and CDR2 as SYDVKM. CDR3 bases: TGTGCCAGCAGCTCTGCCACTAGCGGTTCTAGCACAGATACGCAGTATTTT. It encodes CASSSATSGSSTDTQYF.

The gene calls are TRBV25-1 and TRBJ2-1; TRBD2 aligns across 9 bases. The CDR3 covers 16 residues. V dropped 1 base and J dropped 5; count of bases not matched to a gene: 6. Looked up from germline, CDR1 is MGHDK and CDR2 is SYGVNS. This CDR3 is CASSELASGIHNEQFF. DNA for the CDR3: TGTGCCAGCAGTGAATTAGCTAGCGGGATTCACAATGAGCAGTTCTTC.

The CDR3 loop reads CASSPPPGGTDTQYF. In nucleotides, the CDR3 is TGCGCCAGCAGCCCACCCCCGGGGGGCACAGATACGCAGTATTTT. The V call is TRBV5-1, the J call TRBJ2-3, with a possible D match to TRBD2 (6 bases). The CDR3 has 15 residues. In germline, CDR1 is SGHRS, CDR2 YFSETQ. V lost 4 bases to trimming and J lost 1 base, with 13 bases between them.

The rearrangement uses TRBV7-9 and TRBJ2-7; perhaps TRBD1 as D (6 bases). V was cut by 5 bases and J by 3 bases, with 14 bases left in between. Germline CDR1 and CDR2: SEHNR and FQNEAQ (reference sequence). The CDR3 has 14 residues. CDR3 in amino acids: CASSRGTSGYEQYF. The CDR3 DNA follows: TGTGCCAGCAGCCGTGGGACATCGGGCTACGAGCAGTACTTC.

This clone was observed a single time. V usage is TRBV6-6 and J usage is TRBJ1-4; D gene ambiguous. V was pared by 4 bases and J by 10 bases, with 7 bases between. From germline, CDR1 is MNHNY and CDR2 SVGAGI (reference sequence). This CDR3 spans 11 amino acids. Here the CDR3 DNA reads TGTGCCAGCAGTTCGAGGTCAAAACTGTTTTTT. Its translation: CASSSRSKLFF.

This chain links TRBV5-6 with TRBJ1-6; TRBD1 might be the D (5 bases). The CDR3 length is 17 residues. Germline V lookup: CDR1 SGHDT, CDR2 YYEEEE. V lost 1 base, J lost 0 bases, and 11 bases lay in between. The CDR3 loop is CASSLSRAPSYNSPLHF. CDR3 nucleotides: TGTGCCAGCAGCTTGTCCAGGGCCCCCTCCTATAATTCACCCCTCCACTTT.